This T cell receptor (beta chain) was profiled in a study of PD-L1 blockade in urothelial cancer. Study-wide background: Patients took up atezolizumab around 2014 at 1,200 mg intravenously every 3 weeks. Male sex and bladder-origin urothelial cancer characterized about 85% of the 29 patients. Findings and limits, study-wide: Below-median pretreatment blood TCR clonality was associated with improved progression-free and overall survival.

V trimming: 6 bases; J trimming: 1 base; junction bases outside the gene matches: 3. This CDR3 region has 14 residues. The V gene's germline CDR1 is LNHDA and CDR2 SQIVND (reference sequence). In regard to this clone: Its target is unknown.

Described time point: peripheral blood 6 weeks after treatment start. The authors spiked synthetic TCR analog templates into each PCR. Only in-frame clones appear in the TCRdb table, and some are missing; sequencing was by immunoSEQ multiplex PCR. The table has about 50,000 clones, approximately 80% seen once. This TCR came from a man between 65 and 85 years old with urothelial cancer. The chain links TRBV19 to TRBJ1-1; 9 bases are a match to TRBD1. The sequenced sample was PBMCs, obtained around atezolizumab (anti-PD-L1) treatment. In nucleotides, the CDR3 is TGTGCCAGTAGAAAGACAGGGGGGAACACTGAAGCTTTCTTT. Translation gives CASRKTGGNTEAFF.